The sequence of this T cell receptor (beta chain) was determined in a study of cytomegalovirus exposure and HLA in healthy donors. Points from the study as a whole: Per a prior analysis, the majority of TCR beta V segments were productive roughly 87% or roughly 30% of the time. With high specificity and sensitivity, the classifier reportedly diagnosed cytomegalovirus status.

The germline V gene has CDR1 MNHNY and CDR2 SVGAGI (reference sequence). The junction had 7 bases not matched to a gene; V was cut back by 7 bases and J by 6 bases. This CDR3 contains 13 residues. Primers included in the PCR were 60 Vbeta and 13 Jbeta primers. The method was immunoSEQ multiplex PCR; TCRdb's version includes in-frame clones alone and lacks a portion of them. The repertoire includes approximately 100,000 clones, around 80% of them detected once, and roughly 15% sits in the top ten. Though nominally healthy at sampling, donors likely had unrecorded immune exposures. To note about this clone: The antigen remains unidentified.

Sequences were obtained from PBMCs. This TCR was sampled from a male donor in good health and CMV-seropositive. The gene calls are TRBV6-6 and TRBJ1-1; 8 bases are a match to TRBD1. The CDR3 reads CASTLDRVAEAFF. Written as DNA, the CDR3 is TGTGCCAGCACCCTGGACAGGGTGGCTGAAGCTTTCTTT.